Each of the 22 T cell receptor beta chains below was sequenced from the same sample in a study of response to subunit inactivated influenza vaccine. TCRdb reanalysed the RT-PCR reads using MiXCR and keeps one entry per CDR3 protein. Of roughly 700,000 distinct CDR3 sequences listed, about 14% are singletons. The sample in question was PBMCs from blood, obtained around two weeks before vaccination. The receptors were gathered from a man in his fifties who received an inactivated influenza vaccine.

The table lists this clonotype with a few counts. The chain joins TRBV28 to TRBJ2-1; D remains ambiguous. The CDR3 runs 15 residues. Germline CDR1 and CDR2: MDHEN and SYDVKM. V lost 2 bases, J lost 0 bases, and 8 bases lay in between. The chain's CDR3 is CASSLLGSSYNEQFF. In DNA form, the CDR3 reads TGTGCCAGCAGTTTACTTGGAAGCTCCTACAATGAGCAGTTCTTC.

This clonotype came up many times. The chain recombines TRBV7-2 with TRBJ2-7; TRBD2 matches 11 bases. Germline loops: CDR1 SGHTA, CDR2 FQGNSA. The CDR3 is 16 amino acids. With 1 base clipped from V and 3 bases from J, the junction kept 5 bases outside the gene matches. CDR3 in amino acids: CASSLGLAGTGYEQYF. For the CDR3, the DNA is TGTGCCAGCAGCTTAGGACTAGCGGGGACTGGCTACGAGCAGTACTTC.

With regard to this clonotype: The junction shows a germline mismatch at one end, possibly a read error. The chain couples TRBV7-9 to TRBJ2-1; TRBD2 matches at 9 bases. The CDR3 totals 16 residues. Looked up from germline, CDR1 is SEHNR and CDR2 is FQNEAQ (reference sequence). The CDR3 loop reads CASSLASGSSYNEQSF. The CDR3 DNA sequence: TGTGCCAGCAGCTTAGCTAGCGGGAGTTCCTACAATGAGCAGTCCTTC.

CDR3: CASSTGLPRGETQYF. CDR3 bases: TGTGCCAGCAGCACCGGCCTACCAAGAGGAGAGACCCAGTACTTC. The rearrangement uses TRBV11-2 and TRBJ2-5; no firm D call. V lost 5 bases, J lost 4 bases, and 17 bases lay in between. CDR1 and CDR2 (germline): SGHAT, FQNNGV. The CDR3 totals 15 residues.

For the CDR3, the DNA is TGTGCCAGCAGCCAAGTCCTCCTGCGGGAGCAGTACTTC. The encoded protein is CASSQVLLREQYF. The chain carries TRBV14 and TRBJ2-7, with D uncertain. The CDR3 spans 13 residues. V lost 1 base and J lost 7, with 11 bases in between. Germline V gives CDR1 SGHDN, CDR2 FVKESK.

The chain carries TRBV9 and TRBJ2-3; D is uncertain. Trimming shortened V by 0 bases and J by 8 bases, and 4 bases separated the two germline ends. The CDR3 loop spans 11 amino acids. CDR1 is SGDLS, CDR2 YYNGEE, per germline. CDR3 protein: CASSVATTQYF. CDR3 DNA sequence: TGTGCCAGCAGCGTAGCGACTACGCAGTATTTT.

The rearrangement links TRBV2 to TRBJ2-7; a possible D gene is TRBD1 (6 bases). V lost 2 bases to trimming and J lost 5 bases, with 16 bases between them. CDR1 is SNHLY and CDR2 is FYNNEI in the germline V gene. This CDR3 has 15 residues. The CDR3 nucleotides read TGTGCCAGCAGTGAAAATACAGGGATAAGCAACGAGCAGTACTTC. Protein product: CASSENTGISNEQYF.

This clonotype was recorded a few times. J is TRBJ2-1 and V is TRBV20-1, with TRBD1 matching 7 bases. The J segment lost 5 bases and the V segment lost 2 bases, leaving 9 bases of the junction unmatched. The germline gives CDR1 DFQATT, CDR2 SNEGSKA (reference sequence). This CDR3 is 15 amino acids long. The CDR3 sequence is CSARTRGYRNNEQFF. CDR3 in DNA: TGCAGTGCTAGAACCAGGGGGTATAGGAACAATGAGCAGTTCTTC.

J is TRBJ1-1 and V is TRBV20-1, with 8 bases that match TRBD1. This CDR3 has 14 amino acids. Germline-derived CDR1 and CDR2 are DFQATT and SNEGSKA (reference sequence). V lost 3 bases and J lost 5; bases outside the gene matches: 8. As DNA, the CDR3 is TGCAGTGCTAGCGACCCAGGGGGCGTTACTGAAGCTTTCTTT. Its translation: CSASDPGGVTEAFF.

The chain carries TRBV20-1 and TRBJ1-1; tentative D call: TRBD1 (6 bases). The V gene lost 2 bases and the J gene lost 3 bases, with 16 bases spanning the gap. The V gene's germline CDR1 is DFQATT and CDR2 SNEGSKA (reference sequence). The CDR3 has 15 residues. The chain's CDR3 is CSARTVEGVDTEAFF. The DNA of the CDR3 is TGCAGTGCTAGAACTGTGGAGGGGGTAGACACTGAAGCTTTCTTT.

The rearrangement uses TRBV7-2 and TRBJ1-2; tentative D call: TRBD1 (5 bases). The CDR3 loop spans 16 amino acids. Germline V gives CDR1 SGHTA, CDR2 FQGNSA. V dropped 5 bases and J dropped 3 bases, with 19 bases sitting between them. The CDR3 sequence is CASSPAQGPTHYGYTF. In DNA form, the CDR3 reads TGTGCCAGCAGCCCTGCGCAGGGCCCAACCCACTATGGCTACACCTTC.

The chain is built from TRBV2 and TRBJ1-6; D is undetermined. This CDR3 spans 14 amino acids. Germline V gene data show CDR1 as SNHLY and CDR2 as FYNNEI. The ends were cut back, 7 bases at V and 7 bases at J, with 14 bases in the middle. The CDR3 DNA reads as TGTGCCAGCAAGTCGCACACTTCAAATTCACCCCTCCACTTT. It yields the protein CASKSHTSNSPLHF. The full variable domain, rest sourced from reference TRBV2 and TRBJ1-6, is EPEVTQTPSHQVTQMGQEVILRCVPISNHLYFYWYRQILGQKVEFLVSFYNNEISEKSEIFDDQFSVERPDGSNFTLKIRSTKLEDSAMYFCASKSHTSNSPLHFGNGTRLTVT.

This clonotype was detected only a few times. V usage is TRBV12-3 or TRBV12-4 and J usage is TRBJ1-1; D may be TRBD1 (5 bases). The CDR3 is made up of 15 amino acids. Trimming cost V 1 base and J 1 base, with 10 bases left between them. Written as DNA, the CDR3 is TGTGCCAGCAGTTTAGATTGGGGGAAGAACACTGAAGCTTTCTTT. Protein: CASSLDWGKNTEAFF.

V gene TRBV9 combines with J gene TRBJ2-5, with TRBD1 as a possible D gene (5 bases). V was trimmed by 0 bases and J by 2 bases, leaving 8 bases between them. Looked up from germline, CDR1 is SGDLS and CDR2 is YYNGEE. CDR3 length: 14 amino acids. CDR3 DNA: TGTGCCAGCAGCGTAGGACAGACTCAAGAGACCCAGTACTTC. It specifies CASSVGQTQETQYF.

The V gene is TRBV20-1, the J gene TRBJ2-3; 8 bases map to TRBD2. The CDR3 has 17 amino acids. Germline CDR1 DFQATT, CDR2 SNEGSKA (reference sequence). V was clipped by 0 bases and J by 0 bases; unmatched bases: 8. CDR3 DNA: TGCAGTGCTAGAGATCTCGTTTTAGCGGGGAGCACAGATACGCAGTATTTT. This gives the protein CSARDLVLAGSTDTQYF.

This clonotype was seen more than once but under ten times. The chain carries TRBV7-2 and TRBJ2-7, with D perhaps matching TRBD1 (6 bases). Germline lookup yields CDR1 SGHTA and CDR2 FQGNSA. The CDR3 sequence is 12 residues long. Between the trimmed V and J ends, which lost 3 bases and 9 bases, there was a span of 12 bases. The CDR3 sequence is CASSLGALGQYF. The CDR3 DNA is TGTGCCAGCAGCTTGGGGGCCCTAGGGCAGTACTTC.

In this sample, this clonotype turned up a few times. This chain connects TRBV6-5 to TRBJ2-7; the match to TRBD2 covers 10 bases. Per germline, CDR1 MNHEY and CDR2 SVGAGI. Losses at the gene ends were 0 bases for V and 5 bases for J; bases not matched to a gene: 4. This CDR3 comprises 15 residues. The CDR3 DNA follows: TGTGCCAGCAGTTACTCGATAAGCGGGAGGGACGAGCAGTACTTC. Translated, it gives CASSYSISGRDEQYF.

The V gene is TRBV24-1, the J gene TRBJ2-1, with 10 bases identical to TRBD2. V was pared by 4 bases and J by 12 bases, with 2 bases of the junction left unmatched. The germline V gene has CDR1 KGHDR and CDR2 SFDVKD. The CDR3 is 12 amino acids. The CDR3 loop reads CATSEVAGGQFF. In DNA, the CDR3 is TGTGCCACCAGTGAGGTAGCGGGGGGGCAGTTCTTC.

The chain uses TRBV3-1 and TRBJ2-1; 16 positions match TRBD2. Trimming cost V 4 bases and J 11 bases; bases outside gene matches: 8. Germline CDR1 LGHDT, CDR2 YNNKEL (reference sequence). The CDR3 has 16 residues. In nucleotides, the CDR3 is TGTGCCAGCAGCCCGGGACTAGCGGGGGGGCACACCCAGCAGTTCTTC. It encodes CASSPGLAGGHTQQFF.

The chain joins TRBV7-2 to TRBJ2-3; the D gene is possibly TRBD2 (6 bases). Trimming removed 4 bases from V and 0 bases from J, with 11 bases in between. Germline V CDR1 and CDR2: SGHTA, FQGNSA. The CDR3 contains 15 residues. CDR3 coding DNA: TGTGCCAGCAGCTATCCCGGAGGGAGCACAGATACGCAGTATTTT. This encodes CASSYPGGSTDTQYF.

This clonotype has at least ten counts. This chain connects TRBV10-3 to TRBJ2-1; D is perhaps TRBD1 (5 bases). With 3 bases removed from V and 7 bases from J, the gap between germline ends came to 16 bases. Per germline, CDR1 ENHRY and CDR2 SYGVKD. The CDR3 is made up of 15 amino acids. The CDR3 coding sequence is TGTGCCATCAGTGACAGGGCCAGTTTGCGGAATGAGCAGTTCTTC. Translating it yields CAISDRASLRNEQFF.

J is TRBJ1-5 and V is TRBV20-1, with D maybe TRBD1 (5 bases). The V and J ends lost 5 bases and 7 bases respectively, with 12 bases between them. Per the germline V gene, CDR1 is DFQATT and CDR2 is SNEGSKA (reference sequence). The CDR3 totals 12 residues. CDR3 in amino acids: CSAARQFQPQHF. The CDR3 DNA reads TGCAGTGCTGCTCGACAGTTCCAGCCCCAGCATTTT.